The sequence of this T cell receptor beta chain was determined in a study of T cells after yellow fever vaccination (dated 2019 in TCRdb). For context, the study as a whole: The SMART-Seq v4 Ultra Low Input RNA kit was used to prepare libraries from fractions with low cell numbers. To track T-cell clones before and after primary and booster YFV17D yellow fever vaccination, bulk TCR alpha and beta repertoires were sequenced longitudinally. Two healthy male donors made up the cohort, one aged 18 to 29 years and the other aged 30 to 40 years. Blood was collected at multiple timepoints before and after primary and secondary immunization, and bulk PBMC replicates and cell subsets were isolated.

A word on this clonotype: Its antigen remains unidentified. Within one base of it there is no much larger clone, and no base qualities were kept.

The treatment or condition label, read with the paper, signifies: live attenuated yellow fever vaccine strain. PBMCs were isolated from peripheral blood using a standard Ficoll-Paque protocol. Dynabeads CD4 and CD8 positive selection kits were used to isolate CD4 and CD8 T-cell fractions. RNA was extracted with TriZol from bulk PBMCs, CD4 and CD8 fractions, and dextramer-positive and dextramer-negative fractions. Synthesis of TCR cDNA relied on 5'RACE template switching, a step that introduced a universal primer site along with unique molecular identifiers. Priming for cDNA synthesis came from both the TCR alpha and TCR beta constant segments. Library amplification involved two PCR steps, and the second step added sample barcodes and sequencing adapters. Libraries were sequenced on Illumina HiSeq 2500 (2x100 bp) or NovaSeq (2x150 bp). For the original study's pipeline: Reads were demultiplexed and collapsed into UMI consensus sequences with MIGEC, and V(D)J alignment was performed with MiXCR. Using edgeR on replicate PBMC samples, clonotypes were called vaccine-responding if FDR was below 0.01 and the log2 fold change was above 5 up to day 15. Each bulk clonotype received a CD4 or CD8 identity based on whether the sequenced CD4 or CD8 repertoire contained that clonotype at higher abundance. TCRdb's own reprocessing of the public reads used fastp at Q25 and MiXCR and kept productive beta chains. For every CDR3 protein sequence, its rows merge into one entry that carries the most common genes and DNA. The V and J calls here are based on TCRdb, not the publication. The sample profile shows about 74,000 distinct CDR3 sequences; roughly 7.4% of them were found once. The ten largest clones take up 30% to 40% of the sample.

What the study reported, not specific to this receptor: The secondary T-cell response was found to be weaker but faster than the primary response, with a peak reached on day 5 rather than on day 15. Only a couple of donors were included in the study, so the extent to which the findings can be generalized is limited. A small fraction of clonotypes showed up in both the CD4 and CD8 compartments, probably as a result of convergent recombination. Because abundant contaminating clonotypes from the bulk population could be contained in FACS-sorted repertoires, computational filtering was required. Most clones expanded after primary vaccination (almost 97% of CD4 and 88% of CD8) were re-detected after the booster, suggesting that broad memory maintenance occurred.

The germline V gene yields LGHNA for CDR1 and YSLEER for CDR2. V loses 6 bases, J loses 9 bases, and the germline ends lie 15 bases apart. CDR3 length: 14 amino acids, cysteine to phenylalanine. Just the 42-base CDR3 DNA is kept, in frame starting at base 1. The source is a man aged 18-30 years who received the YFV17D yellow fever vaccine. The sequencing here drew on CD8+ T cells sorted from PBMCs, taken roughly 5 days after the first yellow fever vaccination. The rearranged chain carries TRBV4-3 and TRBJ1-6; the best D guess is TRBD1, with 5 bases matching. In nucleotides, the sequence is TGCGCCAGCAGACAGTTTCAGGGTGGTTCACCCCTCCACTTT. This yields the protein CASRQFQGGSPLHF.